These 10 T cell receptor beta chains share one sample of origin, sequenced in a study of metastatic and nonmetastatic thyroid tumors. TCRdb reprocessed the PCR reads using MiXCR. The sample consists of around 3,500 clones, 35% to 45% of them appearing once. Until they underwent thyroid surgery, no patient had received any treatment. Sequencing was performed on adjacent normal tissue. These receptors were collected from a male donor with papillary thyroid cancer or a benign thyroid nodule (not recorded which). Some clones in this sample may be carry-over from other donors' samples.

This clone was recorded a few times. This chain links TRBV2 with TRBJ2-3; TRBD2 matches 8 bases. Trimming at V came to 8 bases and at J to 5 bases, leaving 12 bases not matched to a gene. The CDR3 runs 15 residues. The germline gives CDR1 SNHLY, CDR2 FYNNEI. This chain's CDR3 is CASATGGPDRDTQYF. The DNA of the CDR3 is TGTGCCAGCGCTACGGGGGGGCCTGATAGAGATACGCAGTATTTT.

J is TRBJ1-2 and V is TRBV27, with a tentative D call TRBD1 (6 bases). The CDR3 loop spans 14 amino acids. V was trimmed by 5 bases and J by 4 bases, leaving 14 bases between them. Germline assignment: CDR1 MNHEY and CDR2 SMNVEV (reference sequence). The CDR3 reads CASSPAARGYGYTF. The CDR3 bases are TGTGCCAGCAGTCCAGCGGCCAGGGGCTATGGCTACACCTTC.

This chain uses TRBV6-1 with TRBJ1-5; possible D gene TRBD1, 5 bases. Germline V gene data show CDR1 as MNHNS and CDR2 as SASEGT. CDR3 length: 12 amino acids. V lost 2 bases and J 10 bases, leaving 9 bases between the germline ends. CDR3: CASSETGGPQHF. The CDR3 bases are TGTGCCAGCAGTGAAACGGGGGGACCCCAGCATTTT.

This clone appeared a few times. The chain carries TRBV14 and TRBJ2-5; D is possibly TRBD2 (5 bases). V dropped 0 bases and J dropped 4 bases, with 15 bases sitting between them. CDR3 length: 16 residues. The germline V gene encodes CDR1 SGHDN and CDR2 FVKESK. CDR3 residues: CASSQELGGLGETQYF. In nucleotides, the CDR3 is TGTGCCAGCAGCCAAGAGTTAGGAGGTCTTGGAGAGACCCAGTACTTC.

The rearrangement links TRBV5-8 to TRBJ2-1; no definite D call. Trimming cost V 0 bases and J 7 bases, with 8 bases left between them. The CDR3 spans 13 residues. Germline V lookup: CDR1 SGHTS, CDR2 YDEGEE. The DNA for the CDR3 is TGTGCCAGCAGCTTGGCCGGTTGGAATGAGCAGTTCTTC. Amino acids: CASSLAGWNEQFF. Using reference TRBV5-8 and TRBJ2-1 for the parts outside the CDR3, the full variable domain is EAGVTQSPTHLIKTRGQQATLRCSPISGHTSVYWYQQALGLGLQFLLWYDEGEERNRGNFPPRFSGRQFPNYSSELNVNALELEDSALYLCASSLAGWNEQFFGPGTRLTVL.

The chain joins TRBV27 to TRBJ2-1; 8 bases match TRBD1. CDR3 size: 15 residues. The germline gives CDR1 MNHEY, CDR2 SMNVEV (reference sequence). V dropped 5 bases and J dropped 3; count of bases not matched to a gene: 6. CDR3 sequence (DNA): TGTGCCAGCAGTGCGGGACAGGTGGGCTACAATGAGCAGTTCTTC. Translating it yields CASSAGQVGYNEQFF.

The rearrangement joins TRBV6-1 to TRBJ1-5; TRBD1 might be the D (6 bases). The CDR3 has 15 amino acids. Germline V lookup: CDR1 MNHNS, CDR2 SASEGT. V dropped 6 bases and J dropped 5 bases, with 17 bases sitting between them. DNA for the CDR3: TGTGCCAGCAGGTATTGGACAGATTACGATCAGCCCCAGCATTTT. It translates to CASRYWTDYDQPQHF.

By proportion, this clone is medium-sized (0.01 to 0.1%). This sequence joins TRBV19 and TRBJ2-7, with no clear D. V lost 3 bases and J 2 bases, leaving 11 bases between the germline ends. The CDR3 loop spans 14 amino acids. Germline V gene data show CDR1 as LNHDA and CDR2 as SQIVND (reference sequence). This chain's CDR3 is CASSMSQAPYEQYF. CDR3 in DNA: TGTGCCAGTAGTATGAGTCAGGCCCCCTACGAGCAGTACTTC.

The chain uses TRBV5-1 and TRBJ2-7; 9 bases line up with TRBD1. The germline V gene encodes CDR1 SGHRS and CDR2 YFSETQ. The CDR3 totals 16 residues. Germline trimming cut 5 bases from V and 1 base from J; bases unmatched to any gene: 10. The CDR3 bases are TGCGCCAGCAGTCGCCCTGGGACAGGGTTATCCTACGAGCAGTACGTC. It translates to CASSRPGTGLSYEQYV.

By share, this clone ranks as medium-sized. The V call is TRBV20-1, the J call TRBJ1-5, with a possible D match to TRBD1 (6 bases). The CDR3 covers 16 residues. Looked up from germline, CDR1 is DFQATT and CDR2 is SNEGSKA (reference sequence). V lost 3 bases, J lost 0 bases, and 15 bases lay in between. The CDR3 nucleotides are TGCAGTGCTAGGGTAGACAGGAGCCATAGCAATCAGCCCCAGCATTTT. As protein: CSARVDRSHSNQPQHF.